The 20 T cell receptor beta chains given below trace back to one sample, sequenced in a study of blood T cell repertoires in COVID-19. Clones were sequenced by immunoSEQ multiplex PCR, and TCRdb holds only the in-frame ones, with some missing. The sample includes about 72,000 clones, around 93% of them seen just once. Sequencing was done on a sample of peripheral blood. The receptors were gathered from a human donor in a cohort sampled during active COVID-19.

The rearrangement joins TRBV3-1 (or the pseudogene TRBV3-2) to TRBJ1-5, with TRBD1 matching over 7 bases. This CDR3 contains 17 residues. Germline CDR1 is LGHDT and CDR2 is YNNKEL (reference sequence). After removal of 4 bases from V and 2 bases from J, the junction contained 11 bases not matched to a gene. The CDR3 sequence: CASSPSTGVKGNQPQHF. As DNA, the CDR3 is TGTGCCAGCAGCCCTTCAACAGGGGTTAAGGGCAATCAGCCCCAGCATTTT.

This chain connects TRBV15 to TRBJ2-7, with 7 bases fitting TRBD2. The CDR3 extends over 12 amino acids. Germline CDR1 LNHNV, CDR2 YYDKDF (reference sequence). CDR3: CAGNAGAYEQYF. As DNA, the CDR3 is TGTGCTGGAAACGCGGGGGCCTACGAGCAGTACTTC.

A single count supports this clone. This sequence joins TRBV19 and TRBJ2-2, with a possible D match to TRBD1 (6 bases). The germline gives CDR1 LNHDA, CDR2 SQIVND (reference sequence). The CDR3 runs to 15 residues. With 4 bases removed from V and 4 bases from J, the gap between germline ends came to 13 bases. CDR3 region: CASSTQGRGTGELFF. The CDR3 bases are TGTGCCAGTAGTACACAGGGACGAGGCACCGGGGAGCTGTTTTTT.

V and J are TRBV5-4 and TRBJ1-3; TRBD1 matches 8 bases. CDR3 size: 20 residues. CDR1 SGHNT and CDR2 YYREEE come from the germline V gene (reference sequence). The V gene end was trimmed by 2 bases and the J gene end by 0 bases; junction bases not matched to a gene: 16. CDR3 in DNA: TGTGCCAGCAGCTTCCAAACCTGGACAGGGAGGGATAGCTCTGGAAACACCATATATTTT. This sequence encodes CASSFQTWTGRDSSGNTIYF.

The chain is built from TRBV6-4 and TRBJ1-6, with D unresolved. V was shortened by 0 bases and J by 7 bases, with 10 bases between the two germline ends. Germline V gives CDR1 MRHNA, CDR2 SNTAGT. CDR3 length equals 15 residues. CDR3 loop: CASSDSWTENSPLHF. Here the CDR3 DNA reads TGTGCCAGCAGTGACTCATGGACTGAGAATTCACCCCTCCACTTT.

This clone was seen a single time. The gene calls are TRBV15 and TRBJ1-1, with 7 positions matching TRBD1. V lost 8 bases to trimming and J lost 0 bases; unmatched junction nucleotides: 3. The CDR3 is 13 residues long. CDR1 is LNHNV, CDR2 YYDKDF, per germline (reference sequence). CDR3 coding DNA: TGTGCCACCTCGGGACAGTTGAACACTGAAGCTTTCTTT. Its protein product is CATSGQLNTEAFF.

The rearrangement links TRBV2 to TRBJ2-7; D gene uncertain. The germline V gene encodes CDR1 SNHLY and CDR2 FYNNEI. The ends were cut back, 8 bases at V and 4 bases at J, with 9 bases in the middle. The CDR3 length is 11 residues. The CDR3 DNA reads as TGTGCCAGCCGTTTCGGGTACGAGCAGTACTTC. It specifies CASRFGYEQYF.

Here the CDR3 DNA reads TGTGCCAGCAGCCTCAGGGGTCTCACTGGAAACACCATATATTTT. Translated: CASSLRGLTGNTIYF. The chain combines TRBV21-1 with TRBJ1-3; TRBD1, the D gene given by the table, was not confirmed from the DNA. TRBV21-1 corresponds to a pseudogene. The CDR3 has 15 amino acids.

This sequence joins TRBV13 and TRBJ1-1; D is ambiguous. V gave up 0 bases and J gave up 8 bases, with 4 bases separating them. This CDR3 is 11 amino acids long. The germline V gene encodes CDR1 PRHDT and CDR2 FYEKMQ (reference sequence). The CDR3 DNA reads TGTGCCAGCAGCTTAGGGCAGGAAGCTTTCTTT. Amino acids: CASSLGQEAFF.

The chain combines TRBV14 with TRBJ2-7; 9 nucleotides match TRBD1. The CDR3 consists of 15 residues. V was pared by 4 bases and J by 3 bases, with 7 bases of the junction left unmatched. Germline-derived CDR1 and CDR2 are SGHDN and FVKESK. As DNA, the CDR3 is TGTGCCAGCAGCCCACAGGGGGCAGGGGGCTACGAGCAGTACTTC. Translated: CASSPQGAGGYEQYF.

This chain uses TRBV18 with TRBJ1-5, with 9 bases lining up with TRBD1. Germline-derived CDR1 and CDR2 are KGHSH and LQKENI. V gave up 2 bases and J gave up 5 bases; unmatched junction bases: 1. The CDR3 has 14 amino acids. The CDR3 nucleotides read TGTGCCAGCTCACCAGGACAGGGGCATCAGCCCCAGCATTTT. Its protein product is CASSPGQGHQPQHF.

The CDR3 spells CASQGANTEAFF. CDR3 nucleotide sequence: TGTGCCAGTCAGGGGGCGAACACTGAAGCTTTCTTT. V and J are TRBV28 and TRBJ1-1; 8 bases map to TRBD1. Trimming took 9 bases from V and 1 from J; bases not matched to a gene: 1. The CDR3 length is 12 residues. Germline V gene lookup returns CDR1 MDHEN and CDR2 SYDVKM.

The chain couples TRBV5-4 to TRBJ1-2; D unresolved. Germline CDR1 and CDR2: SGHNT and YYREEE (reference sequence). V lost 3 bases to trimming and J lost 3 bases, with 15 bases between them. The CDR3 runs 15 residues. The CDR3 nucleotides are TGTGCCAGCAGCTCTGCGGGCAGTATCTACTATGGCTACACCTTC. It yields the protein CASSSAGSIYYGYTF.

This clone has at least ten counts. This rearrangement joins TRBV19 to TRBJ2-1; 9 bases agree with TRBD1. Germline V gene data show CDR1 as LNHDA and CDR2 as SQIVND (reference sequence). The CDR3 runs to 13 residues. V was pared by 5 bases and J by 8 bases, with 4 bases of the junction left unmatched. The CDR3 nucleotides read TGTGCCAGTAGTGGGACAGGGAAGGATGAGCAGTTCTTC. It specifies CASSGTGKDEQFF.

The CDR3 protein is CASSLSLAGGGEQYF. The CDR3, as DNA: TGTGCCAGCAGCCTTTCTTTAGCGGGGGGTGGCGAGCAGTACTTC. V is TRBV7-9 and J is TRBJ2-7, with 10 nucleotides matching TRBD2. This CDR3 has 15 amino acids. The V gene's germline CDR1 is SEHNR and CDR2 FQNEAQ (reference sequence). V lost 5 bases, J lost 6 bases, and 10 bases stayed unmatched.

The chain combines TRBV18 with TRBJ1-2; no clear D gene. Trimming pared 5 bases from V and 4 bases from J, leaving 20 bases between. Germline-derived CDR1 and CDR2 are KGHSH and LQKENI. This CDR3 comprises 16 residues. In nucleotides, the CDR3 is TGTGCCAGCTCAACCACAACCAGGTCCCTGGGCTATGGCTACACCTTC. This gives the protein CASSTTTRSLGYGYTF.

This clone was observed a few times. The J gene is TRBJ2-1, the V gene TRBV29-1; 16 nucleotides match TRBD2. Germline trimming cut 6 bases from V and 8 bases from J; bases unmatched to any gene: 10. The CDR3 is made up of 16 amino acids. Germline V gives CDR1 SQVTM, CDR2 ANQGSEA. CDR3: CSVGGTSGRASDEQFF. CDR3 nucleotides: TGCAGCGTGGGGGGGACTAGCGGGAGGGCCAGCGATGAGCAGTTCTTC.

This chain links TRBV2 with TRBJ2-7, with a possible D match to TRBD2 (5 bases). Germline assignment: CDR1 SNHLY and CDR2 FYNNEI. Trimming took 9 bases from V and 3 from J, leaving 12 bases between them. There are 12 residues in the CDR3. The CDR3 reads CAREDRGYEQYF. CDR3 bases: TGTGCCAGAGAGGACCGGGGCTACGAGCAGTACTTC. Together with reference TRBV2 and TRBJ2-7, the CDR3 gives the full variable domain: EPEVTQTPSHQVTQMGQEVILRCVPISNHLYFYWYRQILGQKVEFLVSFYNNEISEKSEIFDDQFSVERPDGSNFTLKIRSTKLEDSAMYFCAREDRGYEQYFGPGTRLTVT.

The rearrangement links TRBV4-1 to TRBJ2-3, with TRBD2 matching 12 bases. Trimming removed 6 bases from V and 4 bases from J; junction bases left unmatched: 5. The CDR3 sequence is 15 residues long. In germline, CDR1 is MGHRA, CDR2 YSYEKL. The CDR3 loop reads CASRPTSGGADTQYF. CDR3 DNA: TGCGCCAGCAGACCGACTAGCGGGGGTGCAGATACGCAGTATTTT.

The chain couples TRBV20-1 to TRBJ2-3, with 15 bases lining up with TRBD2. CDR1 is DFQATT, CDR2 SNEGSKA, per germline (reference sequence). This CDR3 region has 19 residues. V was clipped by 3 bases and J by 2 bases; unmatched bases: 12. The CDR3, as DNA: TGCAGTGCTAGTTCAGTGGCGGGACTAGCGGGAGGAGCCACAGATACGCAGTATTTT. Translated, it gives CSASSVAGLAGGATDTQYF.